These 2 T cell receptor beta chains came from one sample sequenced in a study of T cell responses to AZD1222 COVID-19 vaccine. Clones were sequenced by immunoSEQ multiplex PCR, and TCRdb holds only the in-frame ones, with some missing. The sample yields 150,000 to 200,000 clones, 88% seen once. The sequencing here drew on peripheral blood, taken 28 days after the second AZD1222 dose. These receptors were obtained from an adult who received the AZD1222 COVID-19 vaccine.

This chain uses TRBV18 with TRBJ1-1, with D maybe TRBD1 (6 bases). The V end was cut by 3 bases, the J end by 0 bases, with 11 bases between. In germline, CDR1 is KGHSH, CDR2 LQKENI. The CDR3 is 15 amino acids. CDR3 nucleotide sequence: TGTGCCAGCTCACCTCTTAGGGACATGAACACTGAAGCTTTCTTT. Translation gives CASSPLRDMNTEAFF.

The rearrangement links TRBV24-1 to TRBJ2-7; D might be TRBD1 or TRBD2, each matching 5 bases. The germline CDR1 and CDR2 sequences are KGHDR and SFDVKD. V lost 9 bases and J 3 bases, leaving 11 bases between the germline ends. The CDR3 sequence is 12 residues long. This CDR3 reads CATGGDGYEQYF. CDR3 nucleotides: TGTGCCACCGGGGGAGACGGCTACGAGCAGTACTTC.